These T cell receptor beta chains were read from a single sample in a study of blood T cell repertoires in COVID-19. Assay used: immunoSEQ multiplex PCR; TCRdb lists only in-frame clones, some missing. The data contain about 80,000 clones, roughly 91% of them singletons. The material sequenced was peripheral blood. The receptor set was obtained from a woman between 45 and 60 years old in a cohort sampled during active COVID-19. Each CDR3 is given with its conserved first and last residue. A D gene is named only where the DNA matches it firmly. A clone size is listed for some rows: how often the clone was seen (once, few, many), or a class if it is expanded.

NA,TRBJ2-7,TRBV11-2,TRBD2,CASSLVYDFGGRIPYEQYF,TGTGCCAGCAGCTTAGTTTACGATTTCGGCGGGAGAATACCCTACGAGCAGTACTTC
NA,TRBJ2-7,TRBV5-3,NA,CARSLPKQENRVRYEQYF,TGTGCCAGAAGCTTGCCAAAACAGGAAAACAGGGTCCGCTACGAGCAGTACTTC
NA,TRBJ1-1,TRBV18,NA,CASSPQDTLNTEAFF,TGTGCCAGCTCACCCCAGGACACCCTGAACACTGAAGCTTTCTTT
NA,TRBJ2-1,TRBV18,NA,CASSPPVAESSYNEQFF,TGTGCCAGCTCACCCCCGGTGGCGGAGAGCTCCTACAATGAGCAGTTCTTC
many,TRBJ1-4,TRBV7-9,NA,CASSLSVNEKLFF,TGTGCCAGCAGCTTATCTGTTAATGAAAAACTGTTTTTT
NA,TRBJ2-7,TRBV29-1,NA,CSVVVGEGLYEQYF,TGCAGCGTTGTGGTCGGTGAGGGCCTGTACGAGCAGTACTTC
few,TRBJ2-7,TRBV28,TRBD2,CASSRTSGRNEQYF,TGTGCCAGCAGTCGGACTAGCGGGAGAAACGAGCAGTACTTC
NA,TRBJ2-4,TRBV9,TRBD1,CASSPGTGLNIQYF,TGTGCCAGCAGCCCCGGGACAGGCCTGAACATTCAGTACTTC
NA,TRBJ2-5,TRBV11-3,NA,CASSLLQETQYF,TGTGCCAGCAGCTTATTACAAGAGACCCAGTACTTC
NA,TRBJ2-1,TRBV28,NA,CASSYTRGLYNEQFF,TGTGCCAGCAGCTACACCCGGGGTCTGTACAATGAGCAGTTCTTC
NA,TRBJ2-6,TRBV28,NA,CASSFLRSGANVLTF,TGTGCCAGCAGTTTTCTTCGCTCTGGGGCCAACGTCCTGACTTTC
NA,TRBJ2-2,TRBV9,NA,CASSVAGRVSGELFF,TGTGCCAGCAGCGTAGCAGGCAGGGTGAGCGGGGAGCTGTTTTTT
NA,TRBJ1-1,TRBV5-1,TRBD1,CASSLANRGGTEAFF,TGCGCCAGCAGCTTGGCCAACAGGGGTGGCACTGAAGCTTTCTTT
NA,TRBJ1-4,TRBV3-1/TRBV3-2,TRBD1,CASSQGTGPTNEKLFF,TGTGCCAGCAGCCAAGGGACAGGGCCAACTAATGAAAAACTGTTTTTT
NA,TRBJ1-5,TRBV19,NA,CASSGDTNQPQHF,TGTGCCAGTAGTGGTGACACCAATCAGCCCCAGCATTTT
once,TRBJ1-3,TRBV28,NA,CASRGPGDGNTIYF,TGTGCCAGCAGGGGACCAGGGGATGGAAACACCATATATTTT
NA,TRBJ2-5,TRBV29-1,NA,CSVELTAIRETQYF,TGCAGCGTTGAGTTGACTGCTATCCGGGAGACCCAGTACTTC
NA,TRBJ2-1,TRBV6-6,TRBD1,CASSRQGHSNEQFF,TGTGCCAGCAGCCGACAGGGGCATAGTAATGAGCAGTTCTTC
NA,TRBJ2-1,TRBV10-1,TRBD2,CASSDGGGPYNEQFF,TGCGCCAGCAGTGATGGCGGGGGGCCGTACAATGAGCAGTTCTTC
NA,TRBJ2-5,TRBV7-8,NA,CASTHDWRATQYF,TGTGCCAGCACCCATGACTGGAGGGCGACCCAGTACTTC
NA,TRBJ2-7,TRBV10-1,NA,CASSVSGVNEQYF,TGCGCCAGCAGTGTTAGCGGTGTTAACGAGCAGTACTTC
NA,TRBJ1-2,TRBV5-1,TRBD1,CASAGTGGRPNYGYTF,TGCGCCAGCGCCGGGACAGGGGGCCGCCCTAACTATGGCTACACCTTC
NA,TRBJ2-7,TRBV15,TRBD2,CATSIRTSGRGEQYF,TGTGCCACCAGCATACGCACTAGCGGGAGGGGCGAGCAGTACTTC
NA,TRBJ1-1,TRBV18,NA,CASSPGGNTEAFF,TGTGCCAGCTCACCAGGGGGCAACACTGAAGCTTTCTTT
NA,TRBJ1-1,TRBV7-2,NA,CASSWAENTEAFF,TGTGCCAGCAGCTGGGCAGAAAACACTGAAGCTTTCTTT
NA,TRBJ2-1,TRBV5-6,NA,CASSRVAGSGYNEQFF,TGTGCCAGCAGCCGCGTGGCCGGGTCGGGCTACAATGAGCAGTTCTTC
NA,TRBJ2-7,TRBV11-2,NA,CASSQDYTTYEQYF,TGTGCCAGCAGCCAAGACTACACGACCTACGAGCAGTACTTC
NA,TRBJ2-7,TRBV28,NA,CASSLGHNEQYF,TGTGCCAGCAGTTTAGGGCATAACGAGCAGTACTTC
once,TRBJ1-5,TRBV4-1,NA,CASSQVALDSNQPQHF,TGCGCCAGCAGCCAAGTTGCTTTAGATAGCAATCAGCCCCAGCATTTT
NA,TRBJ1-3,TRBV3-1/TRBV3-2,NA,CASSPGGNTIYF,TGTGCCAGCAGCCCAGGCGGAAACACCATATATTTT
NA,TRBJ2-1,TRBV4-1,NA,CASSQDEEDPRYNEQFF,TGCGCCAGCAGCCAAGATGAGGAGGACCCGAGGTACAATGAGCAGTTCTTC
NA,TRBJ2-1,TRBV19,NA,CASSAQSGGRYNEQFF,TGTGCCAGTAGTGCCCAGTCCGGAGGGAGGTACAATGAGCAGTTCTTC
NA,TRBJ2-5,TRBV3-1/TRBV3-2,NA,CASSQAYQETQYF,TGTGCCAGCAGCCAAGCGTACCAAGAGACCCAGTACTTC
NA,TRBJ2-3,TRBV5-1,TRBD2,CASSLATSGSTDTQYF,TGCGCCAGCAGCTTGGCGACTAGCGGGAGCACAGATACGCAGTATTTT
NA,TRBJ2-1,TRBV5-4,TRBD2,CASSLEAGEYNEQFF,TGTGCCAGCAGCTTGGAAGCGGGAGAGTACAATGAGCAGTTCTTC
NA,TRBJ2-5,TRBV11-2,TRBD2,CASSLEPGGLETQYF,TGTGCCAGCAGCTTAGAGCCGGGGGGGCTGGAGACCCAGTACTTC
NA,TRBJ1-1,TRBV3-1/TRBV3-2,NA,CASSQLESAEAFF,TGTGCCAGCAGCCAATTAGAATCCGCTGAAGCTTTCTTT
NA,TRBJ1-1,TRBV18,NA,CASSPPSLGGEAFF,TGTGCCAGCTCACCACCTTCGCTAGGGGGTGAAGCTTTCTTT
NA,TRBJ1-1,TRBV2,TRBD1,CASRGQGRDTEAFF,TGTGCCAGCAGAGGACAGGGGCGGGACACTGAAGCTTTCTTT
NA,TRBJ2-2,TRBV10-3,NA,CAISESRGELFF,TGTGCCATCAGTGAGTCCCGCGGGGAGCTGTTTTTT
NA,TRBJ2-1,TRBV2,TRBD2,CASSQIAGYNEQFF,TGTGCCAGCAGTCAAATAGCGGGGTACAATGAGCAGTTCTTC
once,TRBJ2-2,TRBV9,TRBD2,CASSRGLAGGTGELFF,TGTGCCAGCAGCCGGGGACTAGCGGGTGGGACCGGGGAGCTGTTTTTT